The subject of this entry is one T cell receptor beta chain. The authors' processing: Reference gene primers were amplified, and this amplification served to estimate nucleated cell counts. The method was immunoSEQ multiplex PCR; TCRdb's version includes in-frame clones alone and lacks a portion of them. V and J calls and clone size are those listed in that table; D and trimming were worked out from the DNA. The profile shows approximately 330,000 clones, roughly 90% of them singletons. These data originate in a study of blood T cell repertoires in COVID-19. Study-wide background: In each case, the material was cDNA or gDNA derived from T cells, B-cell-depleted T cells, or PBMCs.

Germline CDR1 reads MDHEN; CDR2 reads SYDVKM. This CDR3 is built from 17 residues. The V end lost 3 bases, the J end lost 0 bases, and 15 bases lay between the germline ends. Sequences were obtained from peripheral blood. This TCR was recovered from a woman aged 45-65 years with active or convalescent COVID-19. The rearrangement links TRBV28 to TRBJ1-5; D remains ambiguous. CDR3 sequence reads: CASSLARRHYSNQPQHF. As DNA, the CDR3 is TGTGCCAGCAGTTTGGCCAGAAGGCACTATAGCAATCAGCCCCAGCATTTT.